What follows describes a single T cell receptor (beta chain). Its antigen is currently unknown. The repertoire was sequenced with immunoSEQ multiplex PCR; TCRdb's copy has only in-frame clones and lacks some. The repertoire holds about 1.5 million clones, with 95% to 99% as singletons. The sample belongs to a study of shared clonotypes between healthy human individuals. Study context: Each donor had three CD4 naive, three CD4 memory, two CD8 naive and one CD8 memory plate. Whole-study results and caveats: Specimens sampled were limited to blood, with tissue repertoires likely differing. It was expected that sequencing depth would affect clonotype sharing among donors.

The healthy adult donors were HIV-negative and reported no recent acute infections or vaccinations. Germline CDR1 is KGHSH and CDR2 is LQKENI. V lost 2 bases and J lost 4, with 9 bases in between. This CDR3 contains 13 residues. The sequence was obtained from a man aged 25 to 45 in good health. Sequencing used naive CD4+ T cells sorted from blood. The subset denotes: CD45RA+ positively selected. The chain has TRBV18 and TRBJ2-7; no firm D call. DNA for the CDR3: TGTGCCAGCTCACCAATCCCAATGTACGAGCAGTACTTC. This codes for CASSPIPMYEQYF.